This is a list of T cell receptor beta chains from one sample in a study of control samples from healthy donors and cancer patients. Clones were read by immunoSEQ multiplex PCR, and TCRdb kept only the in-frame ones, dropping some. The sample records tens of thousands of clones, roughly 87% being singletons. Specimen: blood. The receptors stem from a woman between 45 and 65 years old in good health. Each CDR3 is given with its conserved first and last residue. The D gene is left open where the match is weak. Rows may omit the clone size; those that give it use once, few, many or a size class.

D: NA
J: TRBJ2-3
length: 14
V: TRBV5-6
size: NA
DNA: TGTGCCAGCAGCTTGAGGCGAGGCACAGATACGCAGTATTTT
CDR3: CASSLRRGTDTQYF

D: TRBD2
J: TRBJ2-7
length: 14
V: TRBV6-5
size: few
DNA: TGTGCCAGCAGCAGTAGCGGGATCTCCTACGAGCAGTACTTC
CDR3: CASSSSGISYEQYF

D: NA
J: TRBJ2-5
length: 11
V: TRBV12-3/TRBV12-4
size: once
DNA: TGTGCCAGCAAGGGAGAAGAGACCCAGTACTTC
CDR3: CASKGEETQYF

D: NA
J: TRBJ1-4
length: 19
V: TRBV28
size: NA
DNA: TGTGCCAGCAGTTTATCCCCACGTGGGGCACCAGCAACTAATGAAAAACTGTTTTTT
CDR3: CASSLSPRGAPATNEKLFF

D: NA
J: TRBJ2-3
length: 14
V: TRBV19
size: NA
DNA: TGTGCCAGTAGTATGCTATCACCTCCGGATACGCAGTATTTT
CDR3: CASSMLSPPDTQYF

D: NA
J: TRBJ1-5
length: 15
V: TRBV6-5
size: NA
DNA: TGTGCCAGCAGGCCCCCGGGCAGGGACAATCAGCCCCAGCATTTT
CDR3: CASRPPGRDNQPQHF

D: NA
J: TRBJ1-5
length: 15
V: TRBV15
size: NA
DNA: TGTGCCACCAGCGTGGACACTCTGCACAATCAGCCCCAGCATTTT
CDR3: CATSVDTLHNQPQHF

D: NA
J: TRBJ1-2
length: 13
V: TRBV5-4
size: NA
DNA: TGTGCCAGCAGCTTGATGGGGGCGCAAGGCTACACCTTC
CDR3: CASSLMGAQGYTF

D: TRBD1
J: TRBJ1-5
length: 14
V: TRBV28
size: NA
DNA: TGTGCCAGCAGTTCGGGACAGAGCAATCAGCCCCAGCATTTT
CDR3: CASSSGQSNQPQHF

D: TRBD1
J: TRBJ1-2
length: 16
V: TRBV5-8
size: NA
DNA: TGTGCCAGCAGCCCGGACAGGGGCGGGGTGGGCTATGGCTACACCTTC
CDR3: CASSPDRGGVGYGYTF

D: NA
J: TRBJ1-1
length: 15
V: TRBV11-1
size: NA
DNA: TGTGCCAGCAGCCCCACGAGAGGGGGGAACACTGAAGCTTTCTTT
CDR3: CASSPTRGGNTEAFF

D: TRBD2
J: TRBJ2-7
length: 14
V: TRBV13
size: few
DNA: TGTGCCAGCAGCCCGGGGACTAGCGGGAGGGGGCAGTACTTC
CDR3: CASSPGTSGRGQYF

D: TRBD1
J: TRBJ1-4
length: 17
V: TRBV7-8
size: NA
DNA: TGTGCCAGCAGCTTAGTGGGACAGGGGGCAACTAATGAAAAACTGTTTTTT
CDR3: CASSLVGQGATNEKLFF

D: NA
J: TRBJ2-3
length: 15
V: TRBV27
size: NA
DNA: TGTGCCAGCAGTTCGGTCCGGGCTAGCACAGATACGCAGTATTTT
CDR3: CASSSVRASTDTQYF

D: NA
J: TRBJ1-5
length: 14
V: TRBV9
size: NA
DNA: TGTGCCAGCAGCTTAACAGACAGTTATCAGCCCCAGCATTTT
CDR3: CASSLTDSYQPQHF

D: NA
J: TRBJ1-6
length: 14
V: TRBV28
size: NA
DNA: TGTGCCAGCAGAGCCAGTTTACTTAATTCACCCCTCCACTTT
CDR3: CASRASLLNSPLHF

D: NA
J: TRBJ2-2
length: 16
V: TRBV13
size: NA
DNA: TGTGCCAGCAGCCTCACGACCGACCGCACCACCGGGGAGCTGTTTTTT
CDR3: CASSLTTDRTTGELFF